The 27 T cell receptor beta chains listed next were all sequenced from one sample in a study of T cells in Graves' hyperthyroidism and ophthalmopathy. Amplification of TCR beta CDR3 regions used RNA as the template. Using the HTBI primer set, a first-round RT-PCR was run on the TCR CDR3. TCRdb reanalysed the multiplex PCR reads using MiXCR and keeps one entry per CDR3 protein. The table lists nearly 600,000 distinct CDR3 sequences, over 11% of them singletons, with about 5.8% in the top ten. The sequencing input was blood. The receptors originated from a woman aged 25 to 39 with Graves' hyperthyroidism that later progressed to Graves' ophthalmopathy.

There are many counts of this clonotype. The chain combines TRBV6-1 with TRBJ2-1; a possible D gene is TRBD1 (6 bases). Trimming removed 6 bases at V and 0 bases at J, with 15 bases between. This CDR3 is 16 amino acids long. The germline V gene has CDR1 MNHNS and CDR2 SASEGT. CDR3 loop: CASSESGHVSYNEQFF. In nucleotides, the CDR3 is TGTGCCAGCAGCGAATCGGGACACGTCTCCTACAATGAGCAGTTCTTC.

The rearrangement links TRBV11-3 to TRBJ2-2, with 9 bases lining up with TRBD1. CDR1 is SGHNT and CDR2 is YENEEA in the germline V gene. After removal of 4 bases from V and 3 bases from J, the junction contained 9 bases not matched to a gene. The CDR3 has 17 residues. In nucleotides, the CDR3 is TGTGCCAGCAGCTATTCTACAGGGGGCGGATACACCGGGGAGCTGTTTTTT. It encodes CASSYSTGGGYTGELFF.

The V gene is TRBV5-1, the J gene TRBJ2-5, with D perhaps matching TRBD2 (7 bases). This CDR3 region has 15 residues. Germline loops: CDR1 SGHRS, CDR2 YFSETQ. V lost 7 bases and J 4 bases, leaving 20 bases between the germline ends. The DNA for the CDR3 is TGCGCCAGCGAAATCTCTAGCGGAGGGGGAGAGACCCAGTACTTC. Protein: CASEISSGGGETQYF.

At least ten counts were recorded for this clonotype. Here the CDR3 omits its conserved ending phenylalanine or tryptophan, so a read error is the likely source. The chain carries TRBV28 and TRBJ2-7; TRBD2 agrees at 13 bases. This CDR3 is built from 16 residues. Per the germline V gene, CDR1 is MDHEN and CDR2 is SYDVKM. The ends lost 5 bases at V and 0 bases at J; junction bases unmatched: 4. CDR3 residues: CASSMGTSGNSYEQYL. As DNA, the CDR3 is TGTGCCAGCAGTATGGGGACTAGCGGGAACTCCTACGAGCAGTACCTC.

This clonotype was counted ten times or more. The CDR3 nucleotides read TGTGCCAGCAGTGAAGAGGCTAAGGAGAGCTCCTACAATGAGCAGTTCTTC. Translation: CASSEEAKESSYNEQFF. V is TRBV25-1 and J is TRBJ2-1; D is undetermined. The germline V gene has CDR1 MGHDK and CDR2 SYGVNS. Trimming pared 2 bases from V and 0 bases from J, leaving 14 bases between. CDR3 size: 17 residues.

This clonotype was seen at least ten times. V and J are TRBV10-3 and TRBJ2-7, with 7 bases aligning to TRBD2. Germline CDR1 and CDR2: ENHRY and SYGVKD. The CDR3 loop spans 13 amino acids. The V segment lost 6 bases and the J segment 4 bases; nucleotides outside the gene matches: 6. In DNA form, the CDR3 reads TGTGCCATCAGCCCGATCGGGGGGTACGAGCAGTACTTC. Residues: CAISPIGGYEQYF.

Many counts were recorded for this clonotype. DNA for the CDR3: TGTGCCAGCAGTTTCTGGGGGACCAACTATGGCTACACCTTC. This gives the protein CASSFWGTNYGYTF. The genes are TRBV12-3 or TRBV12-4 and TRBJ1-2; a weak D match, TRBD1 (5 bases). The CDR3 contains 14 residues. V lost 3 bases and J 2 bases, leaving 10 bases between the germline ends.

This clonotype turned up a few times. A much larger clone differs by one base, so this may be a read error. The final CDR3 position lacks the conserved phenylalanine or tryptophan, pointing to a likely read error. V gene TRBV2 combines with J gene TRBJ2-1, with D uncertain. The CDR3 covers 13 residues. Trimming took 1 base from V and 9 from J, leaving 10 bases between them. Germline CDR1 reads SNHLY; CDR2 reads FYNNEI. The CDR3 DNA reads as TGTGCCAGCAGTGAAGGTCGACATATTGAGCAGTTCCTC. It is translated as CASSEGRHIEQFL.

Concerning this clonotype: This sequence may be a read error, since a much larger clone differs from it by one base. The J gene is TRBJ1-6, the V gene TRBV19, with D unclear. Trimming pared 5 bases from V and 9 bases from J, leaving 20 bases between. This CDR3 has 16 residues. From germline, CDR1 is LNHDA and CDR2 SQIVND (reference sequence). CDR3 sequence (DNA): TGTGCCAGTAGTGTCCCCAGAACTCCAGCCTTTTCACCCCTCCACTTT. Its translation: CASSVPRTPAFSPLHF.

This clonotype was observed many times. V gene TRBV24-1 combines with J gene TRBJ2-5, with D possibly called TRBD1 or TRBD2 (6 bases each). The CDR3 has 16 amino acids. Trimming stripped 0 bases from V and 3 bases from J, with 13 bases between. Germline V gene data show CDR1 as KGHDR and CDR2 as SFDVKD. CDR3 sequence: CATSDLPRGGEETQYF. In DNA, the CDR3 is TGTGCCACCAGTGATTTGCCCAGGGGAGGAGAAGAGACCCAGTACTTC.

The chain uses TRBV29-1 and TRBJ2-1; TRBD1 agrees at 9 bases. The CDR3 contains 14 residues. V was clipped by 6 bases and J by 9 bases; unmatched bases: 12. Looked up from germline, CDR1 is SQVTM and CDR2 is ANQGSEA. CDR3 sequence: CSVNTGGAFGEQFF. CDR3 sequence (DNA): TGCAGCGTCAATACAGGGGGCGCTTTTGGTGAGCAGTTCTTC.

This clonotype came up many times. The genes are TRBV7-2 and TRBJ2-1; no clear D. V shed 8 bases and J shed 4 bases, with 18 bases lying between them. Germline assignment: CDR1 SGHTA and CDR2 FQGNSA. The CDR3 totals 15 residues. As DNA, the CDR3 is TGTGCCAGCGCCCCGGCCCGCATTTATTACAATGAGCAGTTCTTC. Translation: CASAPARIYYNEQFF.

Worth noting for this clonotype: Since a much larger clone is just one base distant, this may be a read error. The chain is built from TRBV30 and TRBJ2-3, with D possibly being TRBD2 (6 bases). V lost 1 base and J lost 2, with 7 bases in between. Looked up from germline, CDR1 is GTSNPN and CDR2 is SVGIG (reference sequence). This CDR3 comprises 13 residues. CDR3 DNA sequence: TGTGCCTGGAGTGGCGGGAACACAGATACGCAGTATTTT. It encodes CAWSGGNTDTQYF.

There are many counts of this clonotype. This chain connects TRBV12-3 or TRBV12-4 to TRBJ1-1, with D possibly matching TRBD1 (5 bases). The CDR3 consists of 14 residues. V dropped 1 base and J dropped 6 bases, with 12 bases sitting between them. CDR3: CASSLGNWGAEAFF. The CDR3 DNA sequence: TGTGCCAGCAGTTTAGGAAACTGGGGCGCTGAAGCTTTCTTT.

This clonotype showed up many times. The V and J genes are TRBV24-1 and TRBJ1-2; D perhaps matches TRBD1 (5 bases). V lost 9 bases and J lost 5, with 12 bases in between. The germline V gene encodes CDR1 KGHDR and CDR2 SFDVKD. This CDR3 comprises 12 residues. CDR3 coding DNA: TGTGCCACCCGAGGGACGGATTATGGCTACACCTTC. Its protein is CATRGTDYGYTF.

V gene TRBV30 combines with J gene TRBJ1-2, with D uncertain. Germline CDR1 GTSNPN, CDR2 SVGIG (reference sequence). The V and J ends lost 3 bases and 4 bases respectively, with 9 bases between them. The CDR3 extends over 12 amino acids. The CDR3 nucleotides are TGTGCCTGGAGACCGGCGGCCTATGGCTACACCTTC. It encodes CAWRPAAYGYTF.

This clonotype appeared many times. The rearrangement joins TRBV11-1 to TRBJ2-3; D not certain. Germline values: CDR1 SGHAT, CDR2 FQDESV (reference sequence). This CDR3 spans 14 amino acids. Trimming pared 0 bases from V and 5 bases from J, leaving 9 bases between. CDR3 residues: CASSLAFERDTQYF. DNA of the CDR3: TGTGCCAGCAGCTTAGCGTTTGAAAGAGATACGCAGTATTTT. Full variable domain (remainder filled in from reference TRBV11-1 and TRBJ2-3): EAEVAQSPRYKITEKSQAVAFWCDPISGHATLYWYRQILGQGPELLVQFQDESVVDDSQLPKDRFSAERLKGVDSTLKIQPAELGDSAMYLCASSLAFERDTQYFGPGTRLTVL.

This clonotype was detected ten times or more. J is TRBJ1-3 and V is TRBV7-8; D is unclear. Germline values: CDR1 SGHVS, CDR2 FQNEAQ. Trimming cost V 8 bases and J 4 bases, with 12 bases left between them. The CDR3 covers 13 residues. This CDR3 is CASLARPGNTIYF. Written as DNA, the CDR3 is TGTGCCAGCCTTGCAAGGCCCGGAAACACCATATATTTT.

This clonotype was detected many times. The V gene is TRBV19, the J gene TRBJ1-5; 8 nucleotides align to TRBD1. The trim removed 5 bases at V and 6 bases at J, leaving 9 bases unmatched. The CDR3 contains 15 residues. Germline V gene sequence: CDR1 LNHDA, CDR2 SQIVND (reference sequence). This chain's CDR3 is CASSFPGGAGQPQHF. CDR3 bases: TGTGCCAGTAGTTTTCCAGGGGGCGCGGGTCAGCCCCAGCATTTT.

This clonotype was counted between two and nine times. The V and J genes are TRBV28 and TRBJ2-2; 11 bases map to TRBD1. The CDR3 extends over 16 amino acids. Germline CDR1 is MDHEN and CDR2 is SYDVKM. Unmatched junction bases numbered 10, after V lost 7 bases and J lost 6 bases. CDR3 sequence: CASTTARTGGPGELFF. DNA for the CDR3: TGTGCCAGCACCACCGCGAGGACAGGGGGCCCCGGGGAGCTGTTTTTT. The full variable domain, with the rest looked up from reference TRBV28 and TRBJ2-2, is DVKVTQSSRYLVKRTGEKVFLECVQDMDHENMFWYRQDPGLGLRLIYFSYDVKMKEKGDIPEGYSVSREKKERFSLILESASTNQTSMYLCASTTARTGGPGELFFGEGSRLTVL.

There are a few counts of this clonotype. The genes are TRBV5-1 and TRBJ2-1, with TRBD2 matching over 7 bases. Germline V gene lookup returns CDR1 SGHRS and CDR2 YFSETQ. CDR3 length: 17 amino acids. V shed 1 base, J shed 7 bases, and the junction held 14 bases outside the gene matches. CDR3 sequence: CASSLPPPGGSSNEQFF. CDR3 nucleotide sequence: TGCGCCAGCAGCTTGCCCCCACCCGGCGGGAGTAGTAATGAGCAGTTCTTC.

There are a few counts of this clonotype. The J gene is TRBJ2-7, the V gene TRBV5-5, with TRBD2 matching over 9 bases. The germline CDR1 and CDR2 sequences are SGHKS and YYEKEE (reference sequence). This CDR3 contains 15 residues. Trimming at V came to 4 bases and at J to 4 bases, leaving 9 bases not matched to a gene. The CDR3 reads CASSPGASGDYEQYF. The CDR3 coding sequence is TGTGCCAGCAGCCCGGGGGCTAGCGGGGATTACGAGCAGTACTTC.

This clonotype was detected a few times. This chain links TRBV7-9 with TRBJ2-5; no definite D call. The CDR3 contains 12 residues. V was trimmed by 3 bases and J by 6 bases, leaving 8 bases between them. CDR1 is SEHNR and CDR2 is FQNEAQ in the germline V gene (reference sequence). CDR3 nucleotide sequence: TGTGCCAGCAGCTTTGAAGTAAAGACCCAGTACTTC. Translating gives CASSFEVKTQYF.

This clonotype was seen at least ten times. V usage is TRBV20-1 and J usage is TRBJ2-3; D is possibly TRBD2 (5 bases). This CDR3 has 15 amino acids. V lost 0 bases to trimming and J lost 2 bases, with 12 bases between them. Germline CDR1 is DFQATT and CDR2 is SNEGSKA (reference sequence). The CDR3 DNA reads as TGCAGTGCTAGAGATGAGAAGCGGAACACAGATACGCAGTATTTT. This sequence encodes CSARDEKRNTDTQYF.

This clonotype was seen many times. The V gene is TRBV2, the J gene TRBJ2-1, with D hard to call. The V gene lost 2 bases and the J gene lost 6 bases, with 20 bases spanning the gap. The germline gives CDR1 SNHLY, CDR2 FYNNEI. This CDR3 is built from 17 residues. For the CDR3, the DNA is TGTGCCAGCAGTGAAAGCCACCTCGGGCTCCTTTCCAATGAGCAGTTCTTC. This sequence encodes CASSESHLGLLSNEQFF.

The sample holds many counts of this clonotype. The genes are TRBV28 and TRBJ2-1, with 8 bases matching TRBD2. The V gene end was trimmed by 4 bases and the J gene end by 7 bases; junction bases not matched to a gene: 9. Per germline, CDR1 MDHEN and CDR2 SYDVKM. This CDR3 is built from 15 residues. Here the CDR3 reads CASSSPSGSRNEQFF. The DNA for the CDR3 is TGTGCCAGCAGTTCCCCCAGCGGGAGTAGGAATGAGCAGTTCTTC.

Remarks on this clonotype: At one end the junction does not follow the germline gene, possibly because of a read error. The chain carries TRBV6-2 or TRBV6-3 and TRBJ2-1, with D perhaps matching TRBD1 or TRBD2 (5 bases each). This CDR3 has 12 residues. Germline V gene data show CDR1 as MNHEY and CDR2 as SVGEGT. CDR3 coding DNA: TGTGCCAGCAGTGGGGGTTTGAATGGGCAGTTCTTC. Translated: CASSGGLNGQFF.